This T cell receptor beta chain was identified during a study of siplizumab effects on memory and regulatory T cells. Overall study: Run as pairs, the mixed lymphocyte reactions received siplizumab at 0.9 to 1 ug/mL or no drug.

Germline CDR1 is SGHTA and CDR2 is FQGNSA. The CDR3 is 15 amino acids. Trimming took off 1 base at V and 0 bases at J, with 7 bases between the two ends. It was at 37°C and for five to seven days that the mixed lymphocyte reaction cells were cocultured. This clone was observed a single time. The target antigen is unknown. Generated by immunoSEQ multiplex PCR, the TCRdb table keeps only in-frame clones and is missing some. The table includes fewer than 20,000 clones, more than 35% detected once. Notes on the study in general: Alloreactive sequences tracing back to unstimulated CD4+ memory cells fell significantly with siplizumab.

The chain links TRBV7-2 to TRBJ1-3; D gene unclear. Sample: CFSE-low (dividing) CD4+ T cells sorted from an allogeneic mixed lymphocyte reaction. This TCR derives from a human donor in good health; the cells came from an allogeneic mixed lymphocyte reaction. The DNA for the CDR3 is TGTGCCAGCAGCTTAGGGGTTTTCTCTGGAAACACCATATATTTT. Translation gives CASSLGVFSGNTIYF.